This passage covers 28 T cell receptor beta chains from one sample sequenced in a study of CD8 T cell repertoires and HIV-1 epitope variants (dated by TCRdb to between 2020 and 2021). The receptor library was made with the immunoSEQ multiplex PCR assay. As stored in TCRdb, this immuneACCESS dataset retains in-frame rearrangements with V and J assigned. A fraction of the clones does not appear; measured against another copy, unresolved V genes explain less than half of the discrepancy, and the remainder lacks a known reason. This sample gives several thousand clones in total; less than 70% of them show up just once. Of the sample, nearly 45% is held by the ten largest clones. Their specific antigens are unknown. What was sequenced was cultured CD8+ T cells derived from PBMCs. The source of these receptors is a male donor with HIV.

This clone occurred a few times. This chain links TRBV19 with TRBJ2-1, with 7 bases aligning to TRBD2. V was pared by 3 bases and J by 5 bases, with 10 bases of the junction left unmatched. The length of the CDR3 is 16 residues. Germline CDR1 and CDR2: LNHDA and SQIVND (reference sequence). This CDR3 reads CASSMAGVWMDNEQFF. The CDR3, as DNA: TGTGCCAGTAGTATGGCGGGGGTTTGGATGGACAATGAGCAGTTCTTC.

This CDR3 reads CASSKTGLGETQYF. The CDR3 DNA reads as TGTGCCAGCAGTAAGACGGGACTAGGGGAGACCCAGTACTTC. This chain uses TRBV27 with TRBJ2-5; 8 nucleotides line up with TRBD2. The CDR3 totals 14 residues. The junction had 7 bases not matched to a gene; V was cut back by 5 bases and J by 5 bases. CDR1 and CDR2 from the germline V gene are MNHEY and SMNVEV (reference sequence).

The chain carries TRBV7-8 and TRBJ2-1, with D hard to call. V gave up 5 bases and J gave up 0 bases, with 11 bases separating them. This CDR3 is 15 amino acids long. CDR1 and CDR2 from the germline V gene are SGHVS and FQNEAQ. This CDR3 reads CASSPGLASYNEQFF. In DNA form, the CDR3 reads TGTGCCAGCAGCCCTGGGTTGGCCTCCTACAATGAGCAGTTCTTC.

The rearrangement uses TRBV28 and TRBJ1-3; tentatively, D is TRBD1 (5 bases). Germline CDR1 MDHEN, CDR2 SYDVKM. Trimming left V 5 bases short and J 4 bases short, with 15 bases between. The CDR3 has 15 residues. This CDR3 is CASSTRQGVGNTIYF. The CDR3 bases are TGTGCCAGCAGTACCCGCCAGGGTGTCGGAAACACCATATATTTT.

This chain links TRBV6-5 with TRBJ2-7, with D perhaps being TRBD1 or TRBD2 (5 bases each). The CDR3 is made up of 14 amino acids. Germline V gives CDR1 MNHEY, CDR2 SVGAGI. Trimming stripped 5 bases from V and 5 bases from J, with 16 bases between. CDR3 coding DNA: TGTGCCAGCAGTCCGGGACCCACCGGGAACGAGCAGTACTTC. Translated, it gives CASSPGPTGNEQYF.

This clone was observed a few times. The rearrangement joins TRBV7-2 to TRBJ2-6, with 10 positions matching TRBD1. V shed 5 bases and J 19 bases; nucleotides not matched to a gene: 14. CDR1 is SGHTA, CDR2 FQGNSA, per germline. This CDR3 contains 14 residues. The CDR3 region has the DNA TGTGCCAGCAGCCAAGGTCGGCGGACAGGGGGGTTTACTTTC. This codes for CASSQGRRTGGFTF. Drawing the rest from reference TRBV7-2 and TRBJ2-6, the complete variable domain is GAGVSQSPSNKVTEKGKDVELRCDPISGHTALYWYRQSLGQGLEFLIYFQGNSAPDKSGLPSDRFSAERTGGSVSTLTIQRTQQEDSAVYLCASSQGRRTGGFTFGAGSRLTVL.

V gene TRBV2 combines with J gene TRBJ2-3, with 7 bases fitting TRBD1. The CDR3 extends over 15 amino acids. Per the germline V gene, CDR1 is SNHLY and CDR2 is FYNNEI. Trimming took 6 bases from V and 0 from J; bases not matched to a gene: 6. The CDR3 protein is CASRGGQVSTDTQYF. In DNA form, the CDR3 reads TGTGCCAGCAGAGGTGGACAGGTTAGCACAGATACGCAGTATTTT.

This clone was seen a few times. The chain recombines TRBV5-3 with TRBJ1-5; D perhaps matches TRBD1 (6 bases). TRBV5-3 is annotated as an ORF whose role is uncertain. The CDR3 is 20 residues long. V was cut by 4 bases and J by 4 bases, with 30 bases left in between. Here the CDR3 reads CARSGTDYRALGERNQPQHF. DNA for the CDR3: TGTGCCAGAAGCGGTACCGATTACAGGGCCCTGGGCGAGAGGAATCAGCCCCAGCATTTT.

V and J are TRBV7-9 and TRBJ2-7, with D perhaps matching TRBD1 or TRBD2 (5 bases each). The CDR3 contains 12 residues. The V end lost 8 bases, the J end lost 0 bases, and 8 bases lay between the germline ends. Germline values: CDR1 SEHNR, CDR2 FQNEAQ (reference sequence). In DNA form, the CDR3 reads TGTGCCAGCGGGGACGGCTCCTACGAGCAGTACTTC. Translated, it gives CASGDGSYEQYF.

The chain links TRBV28 to TRBJ1-5, with D possibly being TRBD1 (6 bases). The CDR3 loop spans 16 amino acids. V gave up 5 bases and J gave up 5 bases, with 19 bases separating them. Germline loops: CDR1 MDHEN, CDR2 SYDVKM. CDR3 in DNA: TGTGCCAGCAGTCTGCCGGGGGGCGCGGGGGATCAGCCCCAGCATTTT. Amino acids: CASSLPGGAGDQPQHF.

This clone was seen only a few times. The rearrangement links TRBV5-4 to TRBJ1-1; D is perhaps TRBD1 (5 bases). This CDR3 is built from 13 residues. Germline V lookup: CDR1 SGHNT, CDR2 YYREEE (reference sequence). Trimming stripped 0 bases from V and 4 bases from J, with 7 bases between. This chain's CDR3 is CASSLAGSTEAFF. CDR3 DNA: TGTGCCAGCAGCTTGGCAGGGAGCACTGAAGCTTTCTTT. The full variable domain, in which reference TRBV5-4 and TRBJ1-1 provide the parts outside the CDR3, is ETGVTQSPTHLIKTRGQQVTLRCSSQSGHNTVSWYQQALGQGPQFIFQYYREEENGRGNFPPRFSGLQFPNYSSELNVNALELDDSALYLCASSLAGSTEAFFGQGTRLTVV.

This clone was counted once. The genes are TRBV19 and TRBJ2-1, with D possibly called TRBD1 or TRBD2 (6 bases each). Germline CDR1 is LNHDA and CDR2 is SQIVND (reference sequence). The V end lost 5 bases, the J end lost 6 bases, and 11 bases lay between the germline ends. This CDR3 spans 13 amino acids. Here the CDR3 reads CASSHGGLNEQFF. The CDR3 DNA reads TGTGCCAGTAGTCACGGGGGCCTCAATGAGCAGTTCTTC.

This sequence joins TRBV2 and TRBJ2-1; 8 nucleotides agree with TRBD2. The CDR3 totals 14 residues. Trimming took 6 bases from V and 8 from J; bases not matched to a gene: 9. Germline values: CDR1 SNHLY, CDR2 FYNNEI. The CDR3 is CASSNSGMNDEQFF. The CDR3 nucleotides read TGTGCCAGCAGCAATAGCGGGATGAACGATGAGCAGTTCTTC.

The genes are TRBV27 and TRBJ2-3; 8 bases line up with TRBD2. The CDR3 consists of 13 residues. Germline trimming cut 7 bases from V and 2 bases from J; bases unmatched to any gene: 2. The germline V gene has CDR1 MNHEY and CDR2 SMNVEV (reference sequence). For the CDR3, the DNA is TGTGCCAGCATAGCGGGACACACAGATACGCAGTATTTT. Translation: CASIAGHTDTQYF.

This chain connects TRBV21-1 to TRBJ2-3; the table assigns TRBD2, which was not confirmed against the DNA. TRBV21-1 is flagged as a pseudogene. This CDR3 region has 14 residues. CDR3 residues: CASGRTSGTDTQYF. DNA of the CDR3: TGTGCCAGCGGAAGGACTAGCGGCACAGATACGCAGTATTTT.

The chain carries TRBV7-6 and TRBJ2-1; D gene ambiguous. Germline CDR1 reads SGHVS; CDR2 reads FNYEAQ. Trimming removed 1 base at V and 0 bases at J, with 10 bases between. This CDR3 region has 16 residues. CDR3 region: CASSLGAASSYNEQFF. As DNA, the CDR3 is TGTGCCAGCAGCTTAGGCGCGGCGAGCTCCTACAATGAGCAGTTCTTC.

The table lists this clone with a count of one. This chain joins TRBV9 and TRBJ1-1; no firm D call. V was shortened by 2 bases and J by 2 bases, with 10 bases between the two germline ends. Germline-derived CDR1 and CDR2 are SGDLS and YYNGEE. CDR3 length: 14 residues. The CDR3 coding sequence is TGTGCCAGCAGCGTCTCCGGGGTTAACACTGAAGCTTTCTTT. Protein: CASSVSGVNTEAFF. Filled out from reference TRBV9 and TRBJ1-1, the complete variable domain reads DSGVTQTPKHLITATGQRVTLRCSPRSGDLSVYWYQQSLDQGLQFLIQYYNGEERAKGNILERFSAQQFPDLHSELNLSSLELGDSALYFCASSVSGVNTEAFFGQGTRLTVV.

This CDR3 is CASRETGFTGELFF. The CDR3 DNA follows: TGTGCCAGCAGAGAGACAGGTTTCACCGGGGAGCTGTTTTTT. This sequence joins TRBV6-5 and TRBJ2-2; D perhaps matches TRBD1 (6 bases). Germline CDR1 reads MNHEY; CDR2 reads SVGAGI. This CDR3 region has 14 residues. V was cut by 6 bases and J by 4 bases, with 12 bases left in between.

J is TRBJ2-7 and V is TRBV28, with 9 bases that match TRBD1. The ends lost 5 bases at V and 3 bases at J; junction bases unmatched: 2. Germline V CDR1 and CDR2: MDHEN, SYDVKM. The length of the CDR3 is 13 residues. CDR3 in DNA: TGTGCCAGCAGTCGGGACAGGGACTACGAGCAGTACTTC. Translated: CASSRDRDYEQYF.

The chain has TRBV19 and TRBJ1-1; a weak D match, TRBD1 (5 bases). Germline V gives CDR1 LNHDA, CDR2 SQIVND (reference sequence). Trimming shortened V by 7 bases and J by 3 bases, and 12 bases separated the two germline ends. CDR3 length equals 13 residues. The CDR3 loop is CASTLGLYTEAFF. CDR3 sequence (DNA): TGTGCCAGTACCCTGGGACTCTACACTGAAGCTTTCTTT.

This clone was seen a few times. V usage is TRBV19 and J usage is TRBJ2-2; a weak D match, TRBD2 (5 bases). The length of the CDR3 is 12 residues. Germline V lookup: CDR1 LNHDA, CDR2 SQIVND (reference sequence). V was cut by 5 bases and J by 7 bases, with 8 bases left in between. The CDR3 DNA reads as TGTGCCAGTAGTGGGAGCGACGGGGAGCTGTTTTTT. Its translation is CASSGSDGELFF.

This clone has just one count. This sequence joins TRBV7-2 and TRBJ1-3, with 10 bases aligning to TRBD1. With 4 bases clipped from V and 4 bases from J, the junction kept 7 bases outside the gene matches. The CDR3 consists of 16 residues. CDR1 is SGHTA, CDR2 FQGNSA, per germline. The CDR3 reads CASSSRQGAGGNTIYF. CDR3 nucleotides: TGTGCCAGCAGCTCCCGACAGGGGGCGGGAGGAAACACCATATATTTT.

In this sample, this clone turned up a few times. The chain couples TRBV6-5 to TRBJ1-6, with 12 bases that match TRBD1. J lost 8 bases, V lost 4 bases, and 6 bases had no gene match. Germline V gene lookup returns CDR1 MNHEY and CDR2 SVGAGI. This CDR3 is built from 16 residues. The CDR3 sequence is CASSSPGQGAYSPLHF. The CDR3 DNA reads as TGTGCCAGCAGTTCACCGGGACAGGGGGCCTATTCACCCCTCCACTTT.

V usage is TRBV21-1 and J usage is TRBJ2-5; whether TRBD2, the table's D call, matches the DNA was not checked. TRBV21-1 is labeled a pseudogene. The CDR3 runs to 15 residues. CDR3 protein: CASSSAGIDQETQYF. The CDR3, as DNA: TGTGCCAGCAGCTCCGCCGGGATAGATCAAGAGACCCAGTACTTC.

This clone is deemed medium-sized. The chain links TRBV19 to TRBJ2-2; no firm D call. V gave up 3 bases and J gave up 4 bases, with 9 bases separating them. The CDR3 covers 14 residues. CDR1 is LNHDA and CDR2 is SQIVND in the germline V gene (reference sequence). CDR3 sequence: CASSIRGSTGELFF. The CDR3 nucleotides read TGTGCCAGTAGTATTAGAGGATCCACCGGGGAGCTGTTTTTT.

This clone was detected only a few times. The V gene is TRBV21-1, the J gene TRBJ1-1. TRBV21-1 is listed as a pseudogene. CDR3 length: 11 residues. CDR3 in DNA: TGTGCCAGCAGTAGAGGCACTGAAGCTTTCTTT. Residues: CASSRGTEAFF.

The chain recombines TRBV4-1 with TRBJ2-1, with 7 bases matching TRBD2. Germline values: CDR1 MGHRA, CDR2 YSYEKL. The CDR3 spans 16 residues. Trimming removed 1 base from V and 7 bases from J; junction bases left unmatched: 10. CDR3 nucleotides: TGCGCCAGCAGCCAAGTCGCGGGGGAGGGCCGGAATGAGCAGTTCTTC. Its protein is CASSQVAGEGRNEQFF.

The CDR3 nucleotides read TGTGCCAGCAGTTCCCCTCGTGAGTTACCTGGGGCCAACGTCCTGACTTTC. Protein: CASSSPRELPGANVLTF. This chain connects TRBV28 to TRBJ2-6; D gene unclear. In germline, CDR1 is MDHEN, CDR2 SYDVKM. V lost 4 bases and J lost 2, with 15 bases in between. The CDR3 has 17 amino acids.